This T cell receptor (beta chain) was observed in a study of identical twins. General study points: Clonotypes of the beta chain that were abundant in cord blood carried fewer insertions (memory repertoires showed none).

V was pared by 0 bases and J by 5 bases, with 4 bases of the junction left unmatched. CDR3 size: 15 residues. Germline V gene data show CDR1 as SGHVS and CDR2 as FQNEAQ. This clonotype was counted many times. Its antigen remains unknown. TCRdb redid the calling of the 5' RACE reads with MiXCR, one entry per CDR3 protein. Of 150,000 or so distinct CDR3 sequences listed, 3.5% are singletons. Donors uniformly comprised healthy Caucasians. The gene calls are TRBV7-8 and TRBJ2-1, with TRBD2 matching 7 bases. The sample was memory T cells sorted from blood. The TCR comes from a man aged 18 to 29 in good health. DNA of the CDR3: TGTGCCAGCAGCTTAGCCACTAGCGCCCACAATGAGCAGTTCTTC. This translates into CASSLATSAHNEQFF. The full variable domain, rest sourced from reference TRBV7-8 and TRBJ2-1, is GAGVSQSPRYKVAKRGQDVALRCDPISGHVSLFWYQQALGQGPEFLTYFQNEAQLDKSGLPSDRFFAERPEGSVSTLKIQRTQQEDSAVYLCASSLATSAHNEQFFGPGTRLTVL.